What follows are 11 T cell receptor beta chains derived from one specimen sequenced in a study of cytomegalovirus exposure and HLA in healthy donors. This PCR relied on a set of 60 Vbeta primers and 13 Jbeta primers. The protocol was immunoSEQ multiplex PCR, while the TCRdb copy is restricted to in-frame clones and leaves out a portion. The sample lists some 200,000 clones, 70% occurring once. Sequenced sample: PBMCs. The receptors were gathered from a man in his forties in good health and CMV-seropositive.

The gene calls are TRBV27 and TRBJ2-1, with a possible D match to TRBD2 (7 bases). The CDR3 contains 16 residues. Per the germline V gene, CDR1 is MNHEY and CDR2 is SMNVEV (reference sequence). V gave up 3 bases and J gave up 6 bases, with 18 bases separating them. CDR3 region: CASSFWAGAGFNEQFF. CDR3 sequence (DNA): TGTGCCAGCAGTTTTTGGGCGGGGGCGGGGTTCAATGAGCAGTTCTTC.

The chain links TRBV10-3 to TRBJ2-5; 11 positions agree with TRBD1. The DNA end favors TRBJ2-7, so the J call may be wrong. Germline V CDR1 and CDR2: ENHRY, SYGVKD. This CDR3 region has 15 residues. The chain's CDR3 is CAIKPGTGGSYEQYF. The CDR3 DNA follows: TGTGCCATCAAACCAGGGACAGGGGGCTCCTACGAGCAGTACTTC.

Turning to this clone: Compared with germline, one end of the junction differs, possibly owing to a read error. The chain is built from TRBV5-1 and TRBJ2-7; tentatively, D is TRBD1 (6 bases). The V gene's germline CDR1 is SGHRS and CDR2 YFSETQ. The CDR3 runs to 13 residues. The CDR3 bases are TGCGCCAGCAGCTTGGTTGGGGGCTACGAGCAGTGCTTC. Its translation is CASSLVGGYEQCF.

The chain uses TRBV9 and TRBJ1-2; unclear D gene. The V gene lost 0 bases and the J gene lost 8 bases, with 11 bases spanning the gap. Germline CDR1 and CDR2: SGDLS and YYNGEE. The CDR3 spans 13 residues. For the CDR3, the DNA is TGTGCCAGCAGCGTAGGGAGGGTGGGCGGCTACACCTTC. Translating gives CASSVGRVGGYTF.

This chain joins TRBV19 and TRBJ2-1, with D perhaps matching TRBD2 (5 bases). Trimming removed 1 base from V and 5 bases from J, with 12 bases in between. Germline CDR1 is LNHDA and CDR2 is SQIVND (reference sequence). The CDR3 spans 15 residues. In DNA, the CDR3 is TGTGCCAGTAGTATAGGGGCAGGCGGGCACAATGAGCAGTTCTTC. This translates into CASSIGAGGHNEQFF.

V usage is TRBV19 and J usage is TRBJ1-5; D ambiguous. CDR3 size: 12 residues. The germline CDR1 and CDR2 sequences are LNHDA and SQIVND (reference sequence). Between the trimmed V and J ends, which lost 3 bases and 6 bases, there was a span of 6 bases. The CDR3 is CASSIRGQPQHF. The CDR3 nucleotides read TGTGCCAGTAGTATCCGAGGTCAGCCCCAGCATTTT.

V usage is TRBV5-1 and J usage is TRBJ1-2; D not certain. Trimming stripped 4 bases from V and 3 bases from J, with 4 bases between. This CDR3 is built from 11 residues. Germline V gene sequence: CDR1 SGHRS, CDR2 YFSETQ. The CDR3 protein is CASSPDYGYTF. CDR3 DNA sequence: TGCGCCAGCAGCCCCGACTATGGCTACACCTTC.

Here the CDR3 reads CASSYRRGLNTEAFF. As DNA, the CDR3 is TGTGCCAGCAGCTATCGCAGGGGGCTGAACACTGAAGCTTTCTTT. This chain joins TRBV9 and TRBJ1-1; 8 positions match TRBD1. The V gene's germline CDR1 is SGDLS and CDR2 YYNGEE. The CDR3 length is 15 residues. V shed 4 bases, J shed 0 bases, and the junction held 5 bases outside the gene matches.

V usage is TRBV5-1 and J usage is TRBJ1-2, with 7 positions matching TRBD1. The CDR3 has 13 amino acids. Germline V gene sequence: CDR1 SGHRS, CDR2 YFSETQ. With V trimmed by 4 bases and J by 8 bases, 8 bases remained unmatched. CDR3 amino acids: CASSTDRADGYTF. The CDR3 DNA reads TGCGCCAGCAGCACAGACAGGGCGGACGGCTACACCTTC.

This clone was found a few times. J is TRBJ2-7 and V is TRBV5-6, with D hard to call. Germline V gene sequence: CDR1 SGHDT, CDR2 YYEEEE. V lost 2 bases, J lost 4 bases, and 7 bases lay in between. CDR3 size: 12 residues. This CDR3 is CASSFASYEQYF. CDR3 bases: TGTGCCAGCAGCTTCGCCAGTTACGAGCAGTACTTC.

The genes are TRBV5-1 and TRBJ1-5; D might be TRBD1 (5 bases). This CDR3 region has 14 residues. V dropped 4 bases and J dropped 9 bases, with 17 bases sitting between them. Germline V gives CDR1 SGHRS, CDR2 YFSETQ. DNA of the CDR3: TGCGCCAGCAGCCCAGAAGCAGGGTCACGGCCCCAGCATTTT. Translating gives CASSPEAGSRPQHF.